Described below is a single T cell receptor beta chain sequence and its context. This receptor's antigen is unknown. The record has no base qualities; no much larger clone is one base away. Patients with a history of autoimmune disease or receiving systemic immunosuppression were excluded from the trial. Peripheral blood for TCR sequencing was drawn from every dose cohort at baseline, at cycle 4 day 1 and at cycle 7 day 1. Samples were obtained from an open-label, multicenter, first-in-human phase I dose-escalation trial of ivuxolimab. Adults with locally advanced or metastatic melanoma, renal cell, hepatocellular, or head and neck squamous cell carcinoma were enrolled in the trial. Before TCR sequencing, CD4+ T cells and CD8+ T cells from peripheral blood were sorted into separate populations. The entry originates in a study of OX40 agonist ivuxolimab in advanced cancers. Concerning the study at large: Ivuxolimab was an agonistic, fully human IgG2 monoclonal antibody directed against OX40 (CD134), a costimulatory receptor. Patients were allowed to have had prior anti-PD-1, anti-PD-L1 or anti-CTLA-4 therapy, and 40% of the dose-escalation patients had been treated with checkpoint inhibitors. Peripheral TCRbeta sequencing aimed to test whether ivuxolimab altered TCR sequence diversity and caused clonal T-cell expansion. The paper covers the monotherapy dose-escalation part of the phase I ivuxolimab trial, which included N of about 50 patients. Of the roughly 51 patients in dose escalation, 19 had hepatocellular carcinoma, around 15 had melanoma, 9 had renal cell carcinoma and 9 had head and neck cancer. A male proportion of roughly 80% and a mean age of approximately 60 years, ranging from roughly 23 to 80, were recorded for the dose-escalation cohort. Partial responses were achieved by three dose-escalation patients, of whom one had hepatocellular carcinoma and two had cutaneous melanoma. Intravenous ivuxolimab was administered to patients every 2 weeks at six dose levels: 0.01, 0.1, 0.3, 1.5, 3 and 10 mg/kg.

What the authors observed across the whole study: The antigen specificity of the clonally expanded peripheral T cells was not determined. At doses of 0.1 to 3.0 mg/kg, clonal expansion of both CD4+ and CD8+ blood T cells was observed from baseline to week 6. Partial responders in the 0.1-3.0 mg/kg groups had among the lowest normalized peripheral clonal expansion, especially among CD8+ T cells. After ivuxolimab, expanded clones were on average more numerous among CD8+ T cells than among CD4+ T cells. Low levels of normalized T-cell clonal expansion were also seen in some nonresponding patients.

The germline V gene (reference sequence) gives CDR1 as MNHEY and CDR2 as SMNVEV. Compared with germline, V lacks 2 bases and J lacks 4 bases; bases without a gene match: 6. The cysteine opens and the phenylalanine closes a CDR3 of 17 amino acids. CDR3 DNA only is kept here, 51 bases in frame from base 1. To sequence the TCRbeta CDR3 region, genomic DNA was isolated from the sorted cells. TCRbeta CDR3 regions were sequenced using the immunoSEQ Assay. Imported from immuneACCESS, the table was reduced by TCRdb to in-frame sequences with V and J called. These copies leave out some clones; in studies compared against another copy, an unresolved V gene accounts for under half, and the cause of the remainder is not known. This sample comprises about 73,000 clones, roughly 90% of them detected only once. 8% to 10% of the sample is held by the ten biggest clonotypes.

Material: CD4+ or CD8+ T cells sorted from blood, obtained in a trial of the OX40 agonist ivuxolimab. This receptor was identified in an adult with an advanced solid tumor such as melanoma, head and neck, liver or kidney cancer. This receptor chain uses TRBV27 and TRBJ2-3; a stretch of 13 junction bases matches TRBD2. The CDR3 region: CASSLVLAGGLSDTQYF. The DNA sequence follows: TGTGCCAGCAGTTTAGTACTAGCGGGGGGGCTCTCAGATACGCAGTATTTT.